This record concerns one T cell receptor (beta chain) sequence. This clone's antigen is unknown. Per-base quality was not reported, and no clone a single base away is much larger than it. The sample's time point label is to be understood as: baseline before first vaccination. The vaccinee samples were drawn from two UK trials, COV001 and COV002, one of which was a single-blind randomized controlled phase 2/3 trial testing AZD1222 (ChAdOx1 nCoV-19) in healthy adults. For TCRbeta chain sequencing, PBMC samples were collected from trial participants at day 0 and at day 28 after the second dose. From a lookup of the germline V gene (reference sequence), CDR1 and CDR2 are LNHDA and SQIVND. The CDR3 sequence holds 13 residues, the cysteine and phenylalanine included. The retained sequence is limited to the CDR3, 39 bases, with the frame set at the first base. The germline ends are 7 bases apart after V is trimmed by 7 bases and J by 0 bases.

This entry is derived from a study of T cell responses to AZD1222 COVID-19 vaccine (dated by TCRdb to about 2021). Concerning the study at large: AZD1222 recipients whose second dose came at about 4 weeks and those whose second dose came at about 12 weeks were combined into one group, since spike-specific TCR depth and breadth did not differ between the two schedules. A total of under 250 trial participants underwent TCR sequencing, of whom about 200 had received two doses of AZD1222 and some 25 had received two doses of the MenACWY control vaccine. Trial participants were enrolled by age into subgroups of 18-55, 56-69 and 70-plus years, and around 150, 29 and 61 TCR-sequenced participants, respectively, were included in these subgroups. The study at large found these results: Reportedly, almost half of the unique spike-specific TCRs recognized epitopes lying outside the regions that are mutated in the B.1.351 and B.1.1.7 variants. Because no day 14 peak-response samples were available, the repertoires could be characterized only after the peak T cell response. Most participants were white British and females outnumbered males, and the authors suggested that clonal diversity may have been underestimated. The 56-69-year group was small, and its depth increase did not reach significance, likely because of low power. Conclusions about previously exposed vaccinees are limited, since just a handful of AZD1222 recipients were seropositive for SARS-CoV-2 at baseline. A significant rise in spike-specific TCR breadth and depth was observed after two AZD1222 doses relative to day 0 and relative to MenACWY recipients. Vaccine-associated CD4 TCRs spanned the whole spike protein, with dominant responses in regions 160-218 and 743-854.

The CDR3 regions of human TCRbeta chains were subjected to immunosequencing. Per the source publication's procedure: Repertoire TCRs were checked for matches against a reference library of SARS-CoV-2-specific TCRs that had been generated using the MIRA antigen-specificity platform. Breadth was defined as the fraction of unique TCRs that were SARS-CoV-2-associated. Depth was defined as the fraction of total T cells that were SARS-CoV-2-associated. Each spike-specific TCR was assigned to its reactive spike region and to a CD4 or CD8 class using the MIRA data. Log10-transformed breadth and depth values were compared by one-way ANOVA with Sidak's multiple comparisons tests. In TCRdb, the immuneACCESS table is reduced to in-frame sequences with V and J assigned. These tables do not hold every clone; where another copy was compared, an unresolved V gene accounts for under half, and the others remain unexplained. V, J and clone size are those of that table, while D and trimming were read from the DNA. The sample yields 100,000 to 120,000 clones; around 90% were counted once. Jointly, the top ten make up roughly 1.6% of the sample.

Here the sequenced sample was peripheral blood, taken on day 0 of AZD1222 vaccination. This TCR came from an adult in good health. Rearrangement joined TRBV19 to TRBJ1-3, with the D segment identity uncertain. Here the CDR3 is given as CASTANSGNTIYF. The DNA reads TGTGCCAGTACAGCCAACTCTGGAAACACCATATATTTT.